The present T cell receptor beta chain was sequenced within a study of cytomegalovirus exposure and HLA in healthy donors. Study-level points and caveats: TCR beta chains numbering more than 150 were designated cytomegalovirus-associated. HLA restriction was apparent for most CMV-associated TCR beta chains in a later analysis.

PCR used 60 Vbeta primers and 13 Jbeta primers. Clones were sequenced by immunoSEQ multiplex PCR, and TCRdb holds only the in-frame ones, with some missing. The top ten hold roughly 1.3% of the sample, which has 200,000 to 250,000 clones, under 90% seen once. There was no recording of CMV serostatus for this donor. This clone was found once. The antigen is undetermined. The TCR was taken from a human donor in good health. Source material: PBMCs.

CDR3 nucleotides: TGTGCCTGGACCAGGGTGGGGATGACAGAAGCTTTCTTT. Its protein product is CAWTRVGMTEAFF. The gene calls are TRBV30 and TRBJ1-1; tentatively, D is TRBD1 (5 bases). Trimming stripped 4 bases from V and 8 bases from J, with 17 bases between. Germline V gives CDR1 GTSNPN, CDR2 SVGIG (reference sequence). This CDR3 contains 13 residues. Based on the CDR3 plus reference TRBV30 and TRBJ1-1, the full variable domain is SQTIHQWPATLVQPVGSPLSLECTVEGTSNPNLYWYRQAAGRGLQLLFYSVGIGQISSEVPQNLSASRPQDRQFILSSKKLLLSDSGFYLCAWTRVGMTEAFFGQGTRLTVV.